Listed here is a single T cell receptor beta chain. This entry is derived from a study of OX40 agonist ivuxolimab in advanced cancers. Using immunoSEQ multiplex PCR, the repertoire was profiled, and TCRdb retains in-frame clones only, with some absent. The sample yields tens of thousands of clones, over 75% seen once. V was cut by 1 base and J by 9 bases, with 13 bases left in between. Germline CDR1 reads SEHNR; CDR2 reads FQNEAQ (reference sequence). The CDR3 runs to 14 residues. The TCR comes from an adult with an advanced solid tumor such as melanoma, head and neck, liver or kidney cancer. The genes are TRBV7-9 and TRBJ1-3; weak D call: TRBD1 (5 bases). The source material was CD4+ or CD8+ T cells sorted from blood, sampled in a trial of the OX40 agonist ivuxolimab. The CDR3 protein is CASSLGASGGTIYF. The CDR3 coding sequence is TGTGCCAGCAGCTTAGGGGCCTCGGGGGGCACCATATATTTT.